Given below is one T cell receptor beta chain in context. The target antigen is unknown. The CDR3 is 17 amino acids. The V segment lost 7 bases and the J segment 8 bases; nucleotides outside the gene matches: 17. CDR1 and CDR2 (germline): SGHRS, YFSETQ. The data originate from a study of shared clonotypes between healthy human individuals. The wider study: Three CD4 naive, three CD4 memory, two CD8 naive and one CD8 memory plate were used per donor.

Notes on the study in general: Naive subsets tended to show greater estimated richness than memory subsets.

Produced via immunoSEQ multiplex PCR; TCRdb's table is partial and in-frame only. The sample holds a few million clones, 85% to 95% seen once. The chain has TRBV5-1 and TRBJ2-1; TRBD2 matches 11 bases. Material for sequencing was naive CD4+ T cells from PBMCs. The subset was: CD45RA+ positively selected. The sequence was obtained from a man younger than 35 in good health. Some clones in this sample may be carry-over from other donors' samples. The CDR3 is CASAAFGLAGMIDEQFF. In DNA form, the CDR3 reads TGCGCCAGCGCCGCCTTCGGACTAGCGGGTATGATCGATGAGCAGTTCTTC.